These 10 T cell receptor beta chains came from one sample sequenced in a study of shared clonotypes between healthy human individuals. Assay used: immunoSEQ multiplex PCR; TCRdb lists only in-frame clones, some missing. The table has 950,000 to 1,300,000 clones, 75% seen once. What was sequenced was memory CD4+ T cells sorted from blood. Subset noted: CD45RA-negative fraction. These receptors were taken from a young man in good health.

In this sample, this clone turned up once. The chain is built from TRBV7-2 and TRBJ2-7, with D perhaps matching TRBD1 (6 bases). Trimming pared 5 bases from V and 0 bases from J, leaving 17 bases between. This CDR3 region has 16 residues. CDR1 is SGHTA and CDR2 is FQGNSA in the germline V gene. As DNA, the CDR3 is TGTGCCAGCAGCGCCGGTAAGGGGGTAACCTCCTACGAGCAGTACTTC. This encodes CASSAGKGVTSYEQYF.

This clone was detected a few times. The chain combines TRBV2 with TRBJ1-1, with a weak D call TRBD1 (6 bases). Germline V gene data show CDR1 as SNHLY and CDR2 as FYNNEI. This CDR3 region has 13 residues. Trimming cost V 9 bases and J 0 bases, with 11 bases left between them. The CDR3 DNA follows: TGTGCCAGTGGACAGTCCATGAACACTGAAGCTTTCTTT. The encoded protein is CASGQSMNTEAFF.

The chain couples TRBV7-2 to TRBJ2-7, with 7 bases that match TRBD2. The trim removed 5 bases at V and 5 bases at J, leaving 6 bases unmatched. Germline loops: CDR1 SGHTA, CDR2 FQGNSA. The CDR3 consists of 13 residues. CDR3 loop: CASSVGLPDEQYF. In DNA form, the CDR3 reads TGTGCCAGCAGCGTGGGACTACCCGACGAGCAGTACTTC.

This clone was counted a few times. The chain carries TRBV5-4 and TRBJ1-6; TRBD1 matches at 7 bases. Trimming removed 0 bases from V and 7 bases from J; junction bases left unmatched: 4. Per the germline V gene, CDR1 is SGHNT and CDR2 is YYREEE (reference sequence). The CDR3 is 15 residues long. The CDR3 loop reads CASSLEGQTNSPLHF. In DNA, the CDR3 is TGTGCCAGCAGCTTGGAGGGACAGACAAATTCACCCCTCCACTTT.

In this sample, this clone turned up a few times. The chain uses TRBV30 and TRBJ1-2; no clear D. This CDR3 contains 13 residues. The V gene's germline CDR1 is GTSNPN and CDR2 SVGIG (reference sequence). V dropped 7 bases and J dropped 4 bases, with 16 bases sitting between them. CDR3 protein: CALSRLPAYGYTF. For the CDR3, the DNA is TGTGCCTTAAGTCGGCTACCCGCCTATGGCTACACCTTC. The variable domain in full, completed from reference TRBV30 and TRBJ1-2, reads SQTIHQWPATLVQPVGSPLSLECTVEGTSNPNLYWYRQAAGRGLQLLFYSVGIGQISSEVPQNLSASRPQDRQFILSSKKLLLSDSGFYLCALSRLPAYGYTFGSGTRLTVV.

This sequence joins TRBV19 and TRBJ1-2, with D perhaps matching TRBD1 (6 bases). The V and J ends lost 5 bases and 8 bases respectively, with 15 bases between them. This CDR3 contains 13 residues. In germline, CDR1 is LNHDA, CDR2 SQIVND (reference sequence). In DNA form, the CDR3 reads TGTGCCAGTAGTGAACAGGGAACCTCCGGCTACACCTTC. This codes for CASSEQGTSGYTF.

The rearrangement uses TRBV9 and TRBJ2-2; D perhaps matches TRBD2 (6 bases). The CDR3 is 16 amino acids. Trimming cost V 3 bases and J 5 bases, with 17 bases left between them. CDR1 is SGDLS and CDR2 is YYNGEE in the germline V gene. The chain's CDR3 is CASSEAPGTSTGELFF. CDR3 in DNA: TGTGCCAGCAGCGAAGCCCCCGGGACTTCGACCGGGGAGCTGTTTTTT. The variable domain in full, completed from reference TRBV9 and TRBJ2-2, reads DSGVTQTPKHLITATGQRVTLRCSPRSGDLSVYWYQQSLDQGLQFLIQYYNGEERAKGNILERFSAQQFPDLHSELNLSSLELGDSALYFCASSEAPGTSTGELFFGEGSRLTVL.

The chain uses TRBV6-6 and TRBJ2-3, with 8 bases fitting TRBD1. Germline assignment: CDR1 MNHNY and CDR2 SVGAGI (reference sequence). The V segment lost 6 bases and the J segment 2 bases; nucleotides outside the gene matches: 7. CDR3 length: 15 residues. The CDR3 loop is CASRRDRGVTDTQYF. CDR3 DNA sequence: TGTGCCAGCAGGCGAGACAGGGGAGTCACAGATACGCAGTATTTT.

V gene TRBV14 combines with J gene TRBJ1-2; no firm D call. The CDR3 runs 13 residues. The ends were cut back, 0 bases at V and 8 bases at J, with 10 bases in the middle. The germline gives CDR1 SGHDN, CDR2 FVKESK. The CDR3 reads CASSQETHRGYTF. The CDR3 DNA is TGTGCCAGCAGCCAAGAGACTCACCGGGGCTACACCTTC. The variable domain in full, completed from reference TRBV14 and TRBJ1-2, reads EAGVTQFPSHSVIEKGQTVTLRCDPISGHDNLYWYRRVMGKEIKFLLHFVKESKQDESGMPNNRFLAERTGGTYSTLKVQPAELEDSGVYFCASSQETHRGYTFGSGTRLTVV.

The table lists this clone with a count of one. The chain uses TRBV2 and TRBJ2-5; 8 bases map to TRBD2. Germline CDR1 is SNHLY and CDR2 is FYNNEI. Trimming removed 4 bases from V and 5 bases from J; junction bases left unmatched: 12. The CDR3 has 16 amino acids. CDR3 sequence reads: CASSGGVSGVGETQYF. The CDR3 region has the DNA TGTGCCAGCAGTGGAGGCGTTAGCGGGGTCGGGGAGACCCAGTACTTC. The full variable domain, rest sourced from reference TRBV2 and TRBJ2-5, is EPEVTQTPSHQVTQMGQEVILRCVPISNHLYFYWYRQILGQKVEFLVSFYNNEISEKSEIFDDQFSVERPDGSNFTLKIRSTKLEDSAMYFCASSGGVSGVGETQYFGPGTRLLVL.